The source of this T cell receptor (beta chain) is a study of cytomegalovirus exposure and HLA in healthy donors. Study outcomes and limitations: An apparent linkage of common viral pathogens to several of the most significant clusters emerged in a later analysis. A missense DCLRE1C variant was associated with V- and J-gene trimming of TCR beta chains in a later analysis, and an independent cohort replicated the association. In a later analysis, an Asian-associated ancestry cluster reportedly showed fewer N-insertions than the approximately 700-donor mean.

Remarks on this clone: Its antigen remains unidentified.

The study ran its PCR with 60 Vbeta and 13 Jbeta primers. Data came from immunoSEQ multiplex PCR; TCRdb stores just in-frame clones and leaves some out. This listing includes about 110,000 clones. Germline V CDR1 and CDR2: MDHEN, SYDVKM. V lost 1 base to trimming and J lost 5 bases, with 8 bases between them. The CDR3 covers 13 residues. The sample was PBMCs. This sequence originates from a man aged 30 to 45 in good health and CMV-seronegative. The chain couples TRBV28 to TRBJ2-5; D remains unclear. This chain's CDR3 is CASSLSGSETQYF. The CDR3 nucleotides are TGTGCCAGCAGTTTATCAGGATCGGAGACCCAGTACTTC.